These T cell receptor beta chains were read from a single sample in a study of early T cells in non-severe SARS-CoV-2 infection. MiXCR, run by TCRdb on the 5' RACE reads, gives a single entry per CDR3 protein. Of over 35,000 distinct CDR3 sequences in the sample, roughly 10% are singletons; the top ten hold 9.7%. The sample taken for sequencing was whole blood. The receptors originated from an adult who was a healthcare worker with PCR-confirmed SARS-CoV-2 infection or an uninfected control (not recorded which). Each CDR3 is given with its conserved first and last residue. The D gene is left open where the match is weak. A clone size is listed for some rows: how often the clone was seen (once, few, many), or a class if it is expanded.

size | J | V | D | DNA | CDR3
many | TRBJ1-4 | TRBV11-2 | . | TGTGCCAGCAGCTTACCCGATGCCGGGTCTTTCGGAAAACTGTTTTTT | CASSLPDAGSFGKLFF
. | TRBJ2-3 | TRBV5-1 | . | TGCGCCAGCAGCTCAACAGGGCCTATCCGGTATTTT | CASSSTGPIRYF
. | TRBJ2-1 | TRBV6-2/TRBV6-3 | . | TGTGCCAGCAAGCCCCACATCGGGGGCTGGGAGCAGTTCTTC | CASKPHIGGWEQFF
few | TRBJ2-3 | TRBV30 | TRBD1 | TGTGCCTGGAGTGTACCCCCGGGACAGGGCGTGCTAGATACGCAGTATTTT | CAWSVPPGQGVLDTQYF
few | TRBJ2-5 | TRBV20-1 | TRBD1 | TGCAGTGCTACGTGGACAGGGCCCCAAGAGACCCAGTACTTC | CSATWTGPQETQYF
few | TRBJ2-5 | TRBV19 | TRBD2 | TGTGCCAGTAGTATCGCCCCCCCGGGGGGCCAAGAGACCCAGTACTTC | CASSIAPPGGQETQYF
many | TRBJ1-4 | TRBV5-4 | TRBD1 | TGTGCCAGCAGCCCGGGACAGGTCGAAAAACTGTTTTTT | CASSPGQVEKLFF
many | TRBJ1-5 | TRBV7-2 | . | TGTGCCAGCAGCTTACCTCTTAGCAATCAGCCCCAGCATTTT | CASSLPLSNQPQHF
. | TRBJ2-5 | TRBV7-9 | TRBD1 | TGTGCCAGCAGCGAGACAGGGGTGGGCCTGGGGGAGACCCAGTACTTC | CASSETGVGLGETQYF
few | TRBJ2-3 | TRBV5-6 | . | TGTGCCAGCAGCTGGTACGGTCCTAGCACAGATACGCAGTATTTT | CASSWYGPSTDTQYF
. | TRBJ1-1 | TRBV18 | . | TGTGCCAGCTCACCAGGGAGAGTGAACACTGAAGCTTTCTTT | CASSPGRVNTEAFF
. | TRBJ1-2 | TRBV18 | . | TGTGCCAGCTCACCGGACTCCGGGTCGCCCTATGGCTACACCTTC | CASSPDSGSPYGYTF
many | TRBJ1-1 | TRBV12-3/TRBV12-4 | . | TGTGCCAGCAGTTTTTCGGCCCTTGAAGCTTTCTTT | CASSFSALEAFF
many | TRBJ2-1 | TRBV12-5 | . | TGTGCTAGTGCCCCTGACAGTAGCTCCTACAATGAGCAGTTCTTC | CASAPDSSSYNEQFF
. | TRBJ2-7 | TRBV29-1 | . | TGCAGCGTTGCCCTGAGAGCCTACGAGCAGTACTTC | CSVALRAYEQYF
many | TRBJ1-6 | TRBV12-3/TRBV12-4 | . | TGTGCCAGCAGTCCCGGCGGAGTGGGTATTAATTCACCCCTCCACTTT | CASSPGGVGINSPLHF
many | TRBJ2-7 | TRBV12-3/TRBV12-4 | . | TGTGCCAGCAGACTAACAGGGAGCAACGAGCAGTACTTC | CASRLTGSNEQYF
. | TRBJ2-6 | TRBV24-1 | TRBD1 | TGTGCCACCAGTGACGCTCCCCTAACAGGGGCTGGGGCCAACGTCCTGACTTTC | CATSDAPLTGAGANVLTF
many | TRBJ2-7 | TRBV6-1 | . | TGTGCCAGCAGTGAACACCACGGGGAGCAGTACTTC | CASSEHHGEQYF
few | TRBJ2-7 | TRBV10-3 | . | TGTGCCATCAGTGAGTCCTGGACCACCTACGAGCAGTACTTC | CAISESWTTYEQYF
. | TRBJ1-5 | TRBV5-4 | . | TGTGCCAGCAGCTTGGCTTGGGATCAGCCCCAGCATTTT | CASSLAWDQPQHF
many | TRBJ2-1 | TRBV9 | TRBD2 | TGTGCCAGCAGCGACCCTCTAGCGGGGGGGCCGAATGAGCAGTTCTTC | CASSDPLAGGPNEQFF
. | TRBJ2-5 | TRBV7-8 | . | TGTGCCAGCACCCCGAGGAGGGAGACCCAGTACTTC | CASTPRRETQYF
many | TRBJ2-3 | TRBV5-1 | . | TGCGCCAGCAGCTTGGTTATGACTGATACGCAGTATTTT | CASSLVMTDTQYF
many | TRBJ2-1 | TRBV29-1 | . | TGCAGCGTGGGAGTTTTGCAGAACAATGAGCAGTTCTTC | CSVGVLQNNEQFF
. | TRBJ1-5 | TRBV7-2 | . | TGTGCCAGCAGCTTAGATAAGGGACAGCCCCAGCATTTT | CASSLDKGQPQHF
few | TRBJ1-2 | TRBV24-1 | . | TGTGCCACCAGTGAAGGTCCTCCGGGCTACACCTTC | CATSEGPPGYTF
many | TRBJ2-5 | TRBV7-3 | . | TGTGCCAGCAGTCTCGGGAGACAAGAGACCCAGTACTTC | CASSLGRQETQYF
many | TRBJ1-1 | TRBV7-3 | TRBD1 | TGTGCCAGCAATACTCAAAACAGGGGGTTAGCTGAAGCTTTCTTT | CASNTQNRGLAEAFF
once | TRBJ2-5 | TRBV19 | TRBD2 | TGTGCCAGTAGTGACACTAGCGGGGGTCTGAAGACCCAGTACTTC | CASSDTSGGLKTQYF
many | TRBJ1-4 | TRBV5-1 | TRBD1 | TGCGCCAGCAGGCCGCTCGCAGGGGGTGAAAAACTGTTTTTT | CASRPLAGGEKLFF
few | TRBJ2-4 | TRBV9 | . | TGTGCCAGCAGCGTAGGCCAGGGTCAAAACATTCAGTACTTC | CASSVGQGQNIQYF
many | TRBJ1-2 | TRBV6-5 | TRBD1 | TGTGCCAGCTTCAGACAGGGGGGCAACTATGGCTACACCTTC | CASFRQGGNYGYTF
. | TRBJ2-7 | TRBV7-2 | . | TGTGCCAGCAGCTTGGGGGCCTCCTACGAGCAGTACTTC | CASSLGASYEQYF
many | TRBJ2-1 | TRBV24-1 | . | TGTGCCACCAGTGGGCACCTCTCCTACAATGAGCAGTTCTTC | CATSGHLSYNEQFF
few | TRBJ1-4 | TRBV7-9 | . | TGTGCCAGCAGCTTATCGGGGGTTAATGAAAAACTGTTTTTT | CASSLSGVNEKLFF
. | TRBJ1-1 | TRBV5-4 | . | TGTGCAACAAGCCCGGGATCAACCATGAACACTGAAGCTTTCTTT | CATSPGSTMNTEAFF